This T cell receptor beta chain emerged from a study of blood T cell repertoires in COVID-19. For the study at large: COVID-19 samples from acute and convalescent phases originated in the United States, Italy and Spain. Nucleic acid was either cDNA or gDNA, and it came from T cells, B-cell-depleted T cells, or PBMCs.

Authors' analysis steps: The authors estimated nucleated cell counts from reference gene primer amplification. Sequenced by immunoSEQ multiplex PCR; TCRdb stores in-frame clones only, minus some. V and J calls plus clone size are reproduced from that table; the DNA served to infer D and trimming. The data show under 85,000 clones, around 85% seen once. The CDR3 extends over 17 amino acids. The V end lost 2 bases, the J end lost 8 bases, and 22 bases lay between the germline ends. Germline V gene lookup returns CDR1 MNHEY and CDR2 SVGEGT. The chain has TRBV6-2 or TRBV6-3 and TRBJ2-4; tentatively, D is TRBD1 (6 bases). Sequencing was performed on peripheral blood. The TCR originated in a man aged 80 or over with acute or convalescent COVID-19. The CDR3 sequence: CASSYGSGGSEGDIQYF. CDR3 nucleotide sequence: TGTGCCAGCAGTTACGGCTCTGGGGGTAGCGAGGGGGACATTCAGTACTTC.